This T cell receptor (beta chain) was documented in a study of blood T cells in healthy people across ages. V was cut by 2 bases and J by 3 bases, with 11 bases left in between. CDR1 is LGHDT and CDR2 is YNNKEL in the germline V gene (reference sequence). The CDR3 length is 15 residues. Together with a sample-barcoded 5' primer, a J-beta primer mix was included in a second PCR lasting about 6 to 11 cycles. Every molecule of cDNA carried a tag from a template-switch adaptor with 12 random nucleotides. TCRdb independently ran MiXCR on the 5' RACE reads; one entry per CDR3 protein. There are fewer than 1 million distinct CDR3 sequences in the sample; approximately 44% occur only once, and around 18% lies in the top ten. This clonotype was detected only a few times.

Sequencing was done on a sample of blood. J is TRBJ2-1 and V is TRBV3-1; D tentatively reads TRBD1 or TRBD2 (5 bases each). This clonotype originated in a man between 60 and 75 years old in good health. The CDR3 region is CASSQIGAIYNEQFF. CDR3 DNA: TGTGCCAGCAGCCAAATCGGGGCCATCTACAATGAGCAGTTCTTC.